This TCR beta chain comes out of a study of blood T cells in healthy people across ages. Study-wide results and caveats: Per-million-T-cell TCR beta diversity fell roughly linearly with age. A strong correlation was found between TCR beta diversity and the percentage of naive T cells.

CDR1 DFQATT and CDR2 SNEGSKA come from the germline V gene (reference sequence). This CDR3 comprises 13 residues. The ends lost 3 bases at V and 5 bases at J; junction bases unmatched: 6. This clonotype came up many times. Its target is not known. Using a J-beta primer mix together with a sample-barcoded 5' primer, a second PCR was run for about 6 to 12 cycles. Every sample gave at least 2.5 million paired-end reads containing CDR3. TCRdb passed the 5' RACE reads through MiXCR, listing each CDR3 protein once. The sample contains approximately 810,000 distinct CDR3 sequences, 25% to 35% of which appear only once.

Sequencing was performed on blood. The origin of this receptor is a woman of 80 years or more in good health. The J gene is TRBJ2-5, the V gene TRBV20-1, with 7 nucleotides matching TRBD1. In DNA, the CDR3 is TGCAGTGCTAGGACAGGGCCGAGGGAGACCCAGTACTTC. Protein sequence: CSARTGPRETQYF.